A single sample is the source of the 25 T cell receptor beta chains below, sequenced in a study of OX40 agonist ivuxolimab in advanced cancers. Generated by immunoSEQ multiplex PCR, the TCRdb table keeps only in-frame clones and is missing some. The sample holds 9,000 to 13,000 clones, around 78% seen once. Here the sequenced sample was CD4+ or CD8+ T cells sorted from blood, taken in a trial of the OX40 agonist ivuxolimab. These receptors originate from an adult with an advanced solid tumor such as melanoma, head and neck, liver or kidney cancer.

The rearrangement links TRBV30 to TRBJ2-2; D not certain. CDR1 GTSNPN and CDR2 SVGIG come from the germline V gene (reference sequence). There are 13 residues in the CDR3. The germline V and J ends were trimmed by 4 bases and 2 bases, with 8 bases remaining between them. The DNA of the CDR3 is TGTGCCTGGACCCGACGTAACACCGGGGAGCTGTTTTTT. As protein: CAWTRRNTGELFF. The whole variable domain, filled in from reference TRBV30 and TRBJ2-2, reads SQTIHQWPATLVQPVGSPLSLECTVEGTSNPNLYWYRQAAGRGLQLLFYSVGIGQISSEVPQNLSASRPQDRQFILSSKKLLLSDSGFYLCAWTRRNTGELFFGEGSRLTVL.

V gene TRBV9 combines with J gene TRBJ1-2, with D unclear. The CDR3 loop spans 13 amino acids. The germline V gene encodes CDR1 SGDLS and CDR2 YYNGEE. Trimming removed 3 bases at V and 3 bases at J, with 9 bases between. The CDR3 DNA sequence: TGTGCCAGCAGCGAGAACGGGGACTATGGCTACACCTTC. This gives the protein CASSENGDYGYTF.

CDR3 sequence (DNA): TGTGCCAGCAGCTTAGAGGTGACTAGCGGATACAATGAGCAGTTCTTC. Amino acids: CASSLEVTSGYNEQFF. This sequence joins TRBV7-8 and TRBJ2-1; 9 nucleotides match TRBD2. This CDR3 comprises 16 residues. V dropped 1 base and J dropped 4; count of bases not matched to a gene: 5. Germline V gives CDR1 SGHVS, CDR2 FQNEAQ. Combining the CDR3 with reference TRBV7-8 and TRBJ2-1 gives the whole variable domain GAGVSQSPRYKVAKRGQDVALRCDPISGHVSLFWYQQALGQGPEFLTYFQNEAQLDKSGLPSDRFFAERPEGSVSTLKIQRTQQEDSAVYLCASSLEVTSGYNEQFFGPGTRLTVL.

The rearrangement joins TRBV15 to TRBJ2-2; 9 nucleotides match TRBD1. The CDR3 is 16 amino acids. Germline values: CDR1 LNHNV, CDR2 YYDKDF (reference sequence). V lost 5 bases and J lost 6; bases outside the gene matches: 10. CDR3 in amino acids: CATSLRGTGLAGELFF. The CDR3, as DNA: TGTGCCACCAGCCTAAGAGGGACAGGGCTCGCCGGGGAGCTGTTTTTT. The variable domain in full, with the rest retrieved from reference TRBV15 and TRBJ2-2, is DAMVIQNPRYQVTQFGKPVTLSCSQTLNHNVMYWYQQKSSQAPKLLFHYYDKDFNNEADTPDNFQSRRPNTSFCFLDIRSPGLGDTAMYLCATSLRGTGLAGELFFGEGSRLTVL.

The genes are TRBV9 and TRBJ2-1, with TRBD2 matching 9 bases. The germline CDR1 and CDR2 sequences are SGDLS and YYNGEE. V shed 0 bases, J shed 3 bases, and the junction held 1 base outside the gene matches. CDR3 size: 15 residues. For the CDR3, the DNA is TGTGCCAGCAGCGTAGGGACTAGCGTCTACAATGAGCAGTTCTTC. This translates into CASSVGTSVYNEQFF.

The rearrangement uses TRBV5-1 and TRBJ2-7, with 10 bases matching TRBD2. Germline CDR1 is SGHRS and CDR2 is YFSETQ. Trimming cost V 2 bases and J 1 base; bases outside gene matches: 3. This CDR3 contains 15 residues. CDR3: CASSFGLADSYEQYF. The DNA for the CDR3 is TGCGCCAGCAGCTTTGGACTAGCGGATTCCTACGAGCAGTACTTC.

The CDR3 nucleotides read TGTGCCAGCAGACGACTAGCGGGGGACTACGAGCAGTACTTC. Its protein product is CASRRLAGDYEQYF. The chain combines TRBV13 with TRBJ2-7; 12 bases are shared with TRBD2. Losses at the gene ends were 6 bases for V and 3 bases for J; bases not matched to a gene: 3. This CDR3 spans 14 amino acids. The germline CDR1 and CDR2 sequences are PRHDT and FYEKMQ (reference sequence).

By proportion, this clone is medium-sized. This sequence joins TRBV6-5 and TRBJ1-1, with D uncertain. Germline loops: CDR1 MNHEY, CDR2 SVGAGI. The CDR3 loop spans 15 amino acids. V lost 7 bases, J lost 3 bases, and 18 bases lay in between. The chain's CDR3 is CASTLTGPLYTEAFF. In nucleotides, the CDR3 is TGTGCCAGCACCCTCACGGGTCCACTCTACACTGAAGCTTTCTTT.

This rearrangement joins TRBV7-2 to TRBJ2-1, with D perhaps TRBD2 (6 bases). V lost 5 bases, J lost 6 bases, and 20 bases lay in between. The CDR3 covers 16 residues. Germline assignment: CDR1 SGHTA and CDR2 FQGNSA. Here the CDR3 DNA reads TGTGCCAGCAGCCGCGCCCCCCGGGGGAGCGGCAATGAGCAGTTCTTC. Amino acid sequence: CASSRAPRGSGNEQFF.

DNA of the CDR3: TGTGCCTGGAGTGTTGGGGGGCCCTTGTCCAATCAGCCCCAGCATTTT. As protein: CAWSVGGPLSNQPQHF. The chain employs TRBV30 and TRBJ1-5, with TRBD1 as a possible D gene (6 bases). The CDR3 consists of 16 residues. Germline V gene data show CDR1 as GTSNPN and CDR2 as SVGIG (reference sequence). Trimming shortened V by 0 bases and J by 3 bases, and 15 bases separated the two germline ends. Using reference TRBV30 and TRBJ1-5 for the parts outside the CDR3, the full variable domain is SQTIHQWPATLVQPVGSPLSLECTVEGTSNPNLYWYRQAAGRGLQLLFYSVGIGQISSEVPQNLSASRPQDRQFILSSKKLLLSDSGFYLCAWSVGGPLSNQPQHFGDGTRLSIL.

V is TRBV29-1 and J is TRBJ2-1; perhaps D is TRBD1 or TRBD2 (5 bases each). The V gene lost 1 base and the J gene lost 3 bases, with 16 bases spanning the gap. The germline gives CDR1 SQVTM, CDR2 ANQGSEA. The CDR3 loop spans 16 amino acids. CDR3 loop: CSVEGVRDRFYNEQFF. The CDR3 coding sequence is TGCAGCGTTGAAGGGGTCAGGGACCGATTCTACAATGAGCAGTTCTTC.

The rearrangement joins TRBV6-1 to TRBJ1-5; 9 bases are shared with TRBD1. CDR1 MNHNS and CDR2 SASEGT come from the germline V gene. The CDR3 is 11 residues long. Trimming at V came to 6 bases and at J to 14 bases, leaving 5 bases not matched to a gene. CDR3 sequence (DNA): TGTGCCAGCAGCGGACGGGACAGGGAGCATTTT. Its translation: CASSGRDREHF.

The CDR3 loop reads CASSLSESGNTIYF. In DNA form, the CDR3 reads TGTGCCAGCAGCTTATCGGAGAGTGGAAACACCATATATTTT. The chain is built from TRBV5-4 and TRBJ1-3; D unclear. Trimming pared 2 bases from V and 3 bases from J, leaving 9 bases between. The CDR3 sequence is 14 residues long. Germline loops: CDR1 SGHNT, CDR2 YYREEE (reference sequence).

This sequence joins TRBV5-4 and TRBJ2-5; 10 nucleotides agree with TRBD1. CDR3 length: 17 amino acids. Trimming cost V 3 bases and J 1 base; bases outside gene matches: 9. Germline-derived CDR1 and CDR2 are SGHNT and YYREEE (reference sequence). As DNA, the CDR3 is TGTGCCAGCAGCTCAGGACAGGGGGATCCCACCCAAGAGACCCAGTACTTC. Amino acid sequence: CASSSGQGDPTQETQYF.

The V and J genes are TRBV15 and TRBJ1-2; 8 bases map to TRBD1. V dropped 0 bases and J dropped 6; count of bases not matched to a gene: 6. The germline V gene encodes CDR1 LNHNV and CDR2 YYDKDF (reference sequence). This CDR3 is built from 15 residues. In DNA form, the CDR3 reads TGTGCCACCAGCAGAGACAGGGGGCTGCGGAATGGCTACACCTTC. Protein product: CATSRDRGLRNGYTF.

There are a few counts of this clone. This sequence joins TRBV7-8 and TRBJ2-5; TRBD1 might be the D (6 bases). V dropped 5 bases and J dropped 1 base, with 11 bases sitting between them. Germline lookup yields CDR1 SGHVS and CDR2 FQNEAQ. CDR3 size: 14 residues. CDR3 sequence: CASSPGTSQETQYF. In DNA form, the CDR3 reads TGTGCCAGCAGCCCCGGGACATCCCAAGAGACCCAGTACTTC.

V is TRBV7-9 and J is TRBJ2-3; D may be TRBD2 (5 bases). Germline V gene sequence: CDR1 SEHNR, CDR2 FQNEAQ (reference sequence). CDR3 length: 14 amino acids. Trimming removed 4 bases from V and 6 bases from J, with 14 bases in between. The CDR3 protein is CASSSPDGVDTQYF. The CDR3 bases are TGTGCCAGCAGCTCCCCCGACGGGGTGGATACGCAGTATTTT.

The CDR3 region is CASSLSEVGQPQHF. CDR3 in DNA: TGTGCCAGCAGTTTATCAGAGGTCGGTCAGCCCCAGCATTTT. This chain joins TRBV27 and TRBJ1-5; D ambiguous. The germline V and J ends were trimmed by 0 bases and 6 bases, with 9 bases remaining between them. Germline-derived CDR1 and CDR2 are MNHEY and SMNVEV (reference sequence). The CDR3 is made up of 14 amino acids.

The chain combines TRBV14 with TRBJ2-2; no definite D call. Per germline, CDR1 SGHDN and CDR2 FVKESK. This CDR3 has 17 amino acids. V was clipped by 0 bases and J by 0 bases, with 11 bases between them. The chain's CDR3 is CASSQDRAGPNTGELFF. CDR3 nucleotide sequence: TGTGCCAGCAGCCAAGATCGGGCAGGTCCGAACACCGGGGAGCTGTTTTTT.

The chain couples TRBV19 to TRBJ2-1; D is possibly TRBD1 (6 bases). CDR1 is LNHDA, CDR2 SQIVND, per germline (reference sequence). V lost 4 bases and J 8 bases, leaving 15 bases between the germline ends. The length of the CDR3 is 14 residues. CDR3 bases: TGTGCCAGTAGTAGACAGGCCTTGGGGGATGAGCAGTTCTTC. Translated: CASSRQALGDEQFF.

The rearrangement joins TRBV2 to TRBJ2-4; D is unclear. The CDR3 totals 12 residues. The V end lost 6 bases, the J end lost 6 bases, and 9 bases lay between the germline ends. Germline V gene sequence: CDR1 SNHLY, CDR2 FYNNEI. The CDR3: CASSTTANIQYF. CDR3 DNA: TGTGCCAGCAGCACAACAGCAAACATTCAGTACTTC.

The rearrangement joins TRBV7-6 to TRBJ2-2, with D perhaps matching TRBD2 (7 bases). V was cut by 0 bases and J by 6 bases, with 14 bases left in between. The CDR3 spans 16 residues. Germline lookup yields CDR1 SGHVS and CDR2 FNYEAQ. The CDR3 reads CASSLAGGPDPGELFF. The CDR3 nucleotides read TGTGCCAGCAGCTTAGCGGGGGGGCCGGATCCCGGGGAGCTGTTTTTT.

This chain connects TRBV7-8 to TRBJ2-1; 11 positions match TRBD2. The CDR3 sequence is 13 residues long. The V and J ends lost 5 bases and 9 bases, in that order; junction bases with no gene match: 3. The germline V gene has CDR1 SGHVS and CDR2 FQNEAQ. The CDR3 sequence is CASSPGLAGEQFF. CDR3 DNA sequence: TGTGCCAGCAGCCCAGGACTAGCGGGTGAGCAGTTCTTC.

The CDR3 DNA sequence: TGTGCCAGCAGCTTCACCGGGCTAGGCACCGGGGAGCTGTTTTTT. This gives the protein CASSFTGLGTGELFF. The rearrangement uses TRBV7-9 and TRBJ2-2; D gene ambiguous. V lost 3 bases, J lost 4 bases, and 12 bases lay in between. The CDR3 length is 15 residues. Per germline, CDR1 SEHNR and CDR2 FQNEAQ (reference sequence).

V usage is TRBV4-1 and J usage is TRBJ2-7; possibly TRBD1 or TRBD2 for D (5 bases each). The germline CDR1 and CDR2 sequences are MGHRA and YSYEKL. With 4 bases removed from V and 1 base from J, the gap between germline ends came to 8 bases. CDR3 length: 13 amino acids. The CDR3 coding sequence is TGCGCCAGCAGCCGGGACGTTTCCTACGAGCAGTACTTC. This translates into CASSRDVSYEQYF.